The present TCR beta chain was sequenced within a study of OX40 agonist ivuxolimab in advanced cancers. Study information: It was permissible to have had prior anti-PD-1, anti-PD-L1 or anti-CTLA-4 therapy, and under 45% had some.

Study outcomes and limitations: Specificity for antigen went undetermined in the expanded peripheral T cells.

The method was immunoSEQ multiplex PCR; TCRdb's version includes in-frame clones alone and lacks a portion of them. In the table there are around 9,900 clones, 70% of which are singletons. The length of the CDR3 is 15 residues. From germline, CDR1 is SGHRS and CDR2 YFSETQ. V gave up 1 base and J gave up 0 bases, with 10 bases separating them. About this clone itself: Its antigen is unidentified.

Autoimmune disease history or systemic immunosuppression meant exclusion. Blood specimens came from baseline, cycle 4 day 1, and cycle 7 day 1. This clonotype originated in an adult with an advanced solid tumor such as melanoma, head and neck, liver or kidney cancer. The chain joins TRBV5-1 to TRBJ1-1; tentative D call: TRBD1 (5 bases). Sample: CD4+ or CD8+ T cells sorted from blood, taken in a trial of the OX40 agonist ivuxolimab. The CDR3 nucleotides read TGCGCCAGCAGCTTGTGGGGCACCCTGAACACTGAAGCTTTCTTT. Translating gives CASSLWGTLNTEAFF.